The source of this T cell receptor beta chain is a study of shared clonotypes between healthy human individuals. Whole-study context: CD8 memory received one plate per donor, CD8 naive two, CD4 memory three and CD4 naive three.

Every one of the donors was a Caucasian adult that lived in Nashville, Tennessee. The study separated CD4+ cells into CD45RA+ naive and CD45RA-negative memory subsets. This table comes from immunoSEQ multiplex PCR, and its TCRdb copy is limited to in-frame clones, with some not included. Of 2 million to 3 million clones in the sample, over 85% were seen once. The CDR3 has 14 amino acids. Germline V lookup: CDR1 KGHSH, CDR2 LQKENI. Trimming pared 2 bases from V and 1 base from J, leaving 8 bases between. The source material was naive CD4+ T cells from PBMCs. Subset specified: CD45RA+ positively selected. The chain uses TRBV18 and TRBJ2-5; D ambiguous. The sequence derives from a man aged 18 to 29 in good health. Some clones in this sample may be carry-over from other donors' samples. The CDR3 sequence: CASSPFAGQETQYF. The CDR3 DNA follows: TGTGCCAGCTCACCATTCGCAGGCCAAGAGACCCAGTACTTC.